Shown below are 32 T cell receptor beta chains from a single sample sequenced in a study of patients and donors after allogeneic stem cell transplantation. TCRdb used MiXCR to reprocess the RT-PCR reads, holding one entry per CDR3 protein. Here the sample spans more than 150,000 distinct CDR3 sequences, approximately 25% being singletons. Material for sequencing was blood, either unsorted or a sorted T cell fraction (not recorded which). The receptors come from a human donor who was either an allogeneic HSCT recipient or a stem cell or donor lymphocyte infusion donor (not recorded which). It is not recorded whose cells these are; they may come from a transplant donor.

This clonotype was detected only a few times. The chain employs TRBV11-2 and TRBJ2-2, with D perhaps TRBD2 (5 bases). CDR1 and CDR2 (germline): SGHAT, FQNNGV. The CDR3 runs 15 residues. V lost 1 base and J 6 bases, leaving 12 bases between the germline ends. CDR3 residues: CASSLVRGNPGELFF. DNA for the CDR3: TGTGCCAGCAGCTTAGTTCGGGGAAACCCCGGGGAGCTGTTTTTT.

This clonotype was detected only a few times. The rearrangement links TRBV12-3 or TRBV12-4 to TRBJ2-1; 9 bases align to TRBD1. The J segment lost 9 bases and the V segment lost 4 bases, leaving 10 bases of the junction unmatched. The CDR3 contains 15 residues. CDR3 nucleotides: TGTGCCAGCAGTTCCGGGACAGGGAAGGAGGGTGAGCAGTTCTTC. This translates into CASSSGTGKEGEQFF.

The V and J genes are TRBV20-1 and TRBJ2-7; 8 nucleotides agree with TRBD1. Per the germline V gene, CDR1 is DFQATT and CDR2 is SNEGSKA (reference sequence). CDR3 length equals 16 residues. V trimming: 0 bases; J trimming: 3 bases; junction bases outside the gene matches: 10. CDR3 sequence (DNA): TGCAGTGCTAGAGATTGGGCCGGGACAGGAAACTACGAGCAGTACTTC. Its translation: CSARDWAGTGNYEQYF.

This clonotype has more than one count but fewer than ten. The chain is built from TRBV7-2 and TRBJ1-2, with 10 bases aligning to TRBD1. The length of the CDR3 is 19 residues. The trim removed 1 base at V and 4 bases at J, leaving 15 bases unmatched. Germline V gene sequence: CDR1 SGHTA, CDR2 FQGNSA. As DNA, the CDR3 is TGTGCCAGCAGCTTAGTCCCGGGACAGGGGATATACCCCTCCTATGGCTACACCTTC. Translating it yields CASSLVPGQGIYPSYGYTF.

This clonotype was seen only a few times. The chain combines TRBV6-5 with TRBJ1-2, with TRBD1 matching over 8 bases. Trimming cost V 6 bases and J 6 bases; bases outside gene matches: 6. CDR3 length equals 13 residues. The germline CDR1 and CDR2 sequences are MNHEY and SVGAGI. The CDR3 DNA reads as TGTGCCAGCAGCCCTTGGACAGGGAATGGCTACACCTTC. It codes for CASSPWTGNGYTF.

This clonotype was detected a few times. This sequence joins TRBV29-1 and TRBJ1-5; D call uncertain. V was cut by 6 bases and J by 7 bases, with 16 bases left in between. CDR3 length: 13 amino acids. Germline CDR1 SQVTM, CDR2 ANQGSEA. CDR3 bases: TGCAGCGTAGTACAGACGTTCGGACAGCCCCAGCATTTT. It encodes CSVVQTFGQPQHF.

This clonotype turned up a few times. This rearrangement joins TRBV20-1 to TRBJ2-7; 9 nucleotides align to TRBD2. Germline V CDR1 and CDR2: DFQATT, SNEGSKA (reference sequence). The CDR3 covers 13 residues. V lost 6 bases, J lost 5 bases, and 8 bases stayed unmatched. The CDR3 is CSAPGVAGDEQYF. CDR3 nucleotides: TGCAGTGCCCCCGGGGTAGCGGGGGACGAGCAGTACTTC.

The chain uses TRBV5-1 and TRBJ2-7; possibly TRBD1 for D (6 bases). The V gene lost 3 bases and the J gene lost 1 base, with 14 bases spanning the gap. CDR3 length: 15 residues. The V gene's germline CDR1 is SGHRS and CDR2 YFSETQ. The CDR3 coding sequence is TGCGCCAGCAGCTCAAATTTCAGGGGTTCCTACGAGCAGTACTTC. This codes for CASSSNFRGSYEQYF.

This clonotype was seen ten or more times. The chain combines TRBV12-3 or TRBV12-4 with TRBJ1-5; 8 nucleotides match TRBD1. The CDR3 contains 14 residues. V dropped 6 bases and J dropped 7; count of bases not matched to a gene: 8. CDR3 sequence reads: CASSITGGRQPQHF. DNA for the CDR3: TGTGCCAGCAGCATCACAGGGGGAAGGCAGCCCCAGCATTTT.

This clonotype has only a few counts. The genes are TRBV20-1 and TRBJ2-1; 12 bases are a match to TRBD2. The CDR3 loop spans 15 amino acids. The V segment lost 4 bases and the J segment 8 bases; nucleotides outside the gene matches: 9. Germline values: CDR1 DFQATT, CDR2 SNEGSKA (reference sequence). CDR3 sequence reads: CSAIPSGRGLYEQFF. CDR3 coding DNA: TGCAGTGCTATTCCTAGCGGGAGGGGTTTATATGAGCAGTTCTTC.

The chain uses TRBV6-6 and TRBJ1-5; D ambiguous. Germline CDR1 is MNHNY and CDR2 is SVGAGI (reference sequence). V lost 5 bases, J lost 5 bases, and 4 bases lay in between. The CDR3 spans 11 residues. CDR3 in DNA: TGTGCCAGCAGTAATTATCAGCCCCAGCATTTT. Translation: CASSNYQPQHF.

This sequence joins TRBV12-3 or TRBV12-4 and TRBJ2-1; 11 positions match TRBD2. The CDR3 contains 15 residues. After removal of 4 bases from V and 7 bases from J, the junction contained 6 bases not matched to a gene. The chain's CDR3 is CASSYSTSGSNEQFF. The CDR3, as DNA: TGTGCCAGCAGTTATAGTACTAGCGGGAGTAATGAGCAGTTCTTC.

The J gene is TRBJ1-1, the V gene TRBV29-1; D gene unclear. V was shortened by 7 bases and J by 10 bases, with 19 bases between the two germline ends. The CDR3 covers 12 residues. Per the germline V gene, CDR1 is SQVTM and CDR2 is ANQGSEA. CDR3 sequence (DNA): TGCAGCGCTAGGCGGCAGGAGCGAGGAGCTTTCTTT. Encoded protein: CSARRQERGAFF.

This rearrangement joins TRBV10-3 to TRBJ2-3; perhaps D is TRBD1 or TRBD2 (5 bases each). Germline CDR1 reads ENHRY; CDR2 reads SYGVKD. This CDR3 has 13 residues. Trimming cost V 11 bases and J 6 bases, with 18 bases left between them. The CDR3 loop reads CAARDHKSDTQYF. CDR3 sequence (DNA): TGTGCCGCCCGGGACCACAAATCGGATACGCAGTATTTT.

This clonotype was counted between two and nine times. V usage is TRBV7-2 and J usage is TRBJ1-1; 8 positions match TRBD1. The germline V gene has CDR1 SGHTA and CDR2 FQGNSA. This CDR3 has 14 residues. Trimming at V came to 1 base and at J to 8 bases, leaving 6 bases not matched to a gene. The CDR3: CASSLDWTGPEAFF. CDR3 in DNA: TGTGCCAGCAGCTTAGATTGGACAGGGCCGGAAGCTTTCTTT.

This chain uses TRBV20-1 with TRBJ2-4; D gene uncertain. The CDR3 totals 14 residues. CDR1 is DFQATT, CDR2 SNEGSKA, per germline (reference sequence). V lost 3 bases and J lost 0, with 9 bases in between. Here the CDR3 DNA reads TGCAGTGCTAGCCTGATGCTAGCCAAAAACATTCAGTACTTC. Translating it yields CSASLMLAKNIQYF.

The chain links TRBV4-3 to TRBJ2-5; 10 bases agree with TRBD2. Unmatched junction bases numbered 0, after V lost 1 base and J lost 4 bases. CDR1 is LGHNA, CDR2 YSLEER, per germline. The CDR3 sequence is 14 residues long. Written as DNA, the CDR3 is TGCGCCAGCAGCCAAGGACTAGCGGGAGAGACCCAGTACTTC. It encodes CASSQGLAGETQYF.

About this clonotype: In this CDR3 the conserved last residue, phenylalanine or tryptophan, is missing, so a read error is likely. The genes are TRBV12-3 or TRBV12-4 and TRBJ1-2; D is undetermined. Trimming shortened V by 2 bases and J by 4 bases, and 11 bases separated the two germline ends. This CDR3 region has 14 residues. For the CDR3, the DNA is TGTGCCAGCAGTTTATTTGGAGGGCTCTATGGCTACACCTCC. It yields the protein CASSLFGGLYGYTS.

The J gene is TRBJ2-7, the V gene TRBV29-1, with 12 bases aligning to TRBD2. Germline V CDR1 and CDR2: SQVTM, ANQGSEA. V gave up 4 bases and J gave up 5 bases; unmatched junction bases: 0. This CDR3 is 12 amino acids long. The DNA of the CDR3 is TGCAGCGTTGGGACTAGCGGGAACGAGCAGTACTTC. This codes for CSVGTSGNEQYF.

This clonotype was seen more than once but under ten times. This rearrangement joins TRBV5-6 to TRBJ2-6; no firm D call. Germline assignment: CDR1 SGHDT and CDR2 YYEEEE. This CDR3 has 15 residues. Trimming took off 0 bases at V and 2 bases at J, with 6 bases between the two ends. This CDR3 reads CASSLVTPGANVLTF. The CDR3 nucleotides read TGTGCCAGCAGCTTGGTAACCCCTGGGGCCAACGTCCTGACTTTC.

V and J are TRBV6-5 and TRBJ2-5; TRBD1 is a possible D gene (5 bases). This CDR3 has 14 residues. Trimming pared 2 bases from V and 4 bases from J, leaving 11 bases between. From germline, CDR1 is MNHEY and CDR2 SVGAGI. The CDR3 region is CASSYGQGRETQYF. The CDR3 DNA reads as TGTGCCAGCAGTTACGGGCAGGGCCGAGAGACCCAGTACTTC.

The chain recombines TRBV4-3 with TRBJ1-1, with a weak D call TRBD1 (6 bases). CDR3 length: 14 residues. The V and J ends lost 6 bases and 5 bases respectively, with 16 bases between them. Germline lookup yields CDR1 LGHNA and CDR2 YSLEER. The CDR3 DNA follows: TGCGCCAGCAGAGATAGGACAGCGAGGACTGAAGCTTTCTTT. Translation gives CASRDRTARTEAFF.

The chain carries TRBV20-1 and TRBJ1-1; TRBD1 agrees at 8 bases. CDR1 and CDR2 (germline): DFQATT, SNEGSKA (reference sequence). This CDR3 has 14 amino acids. V shed 5 bases, J shed 4 bases, and the junction held 9 bases outside the gene matches. CDR3 residues: CSASGGGGGTEAFF. CDR3 in DNA: TGCAGTGCTTCAGGGGGCGGTGGAGGCACTGAAGCTTTCTTT.

A few counts support this clonotype. The chain carries TRBV11-2 and TRBJ1-1, with D maybe TRBD1 (5 bases). The germline V gene has CDR1 SGHAT and CDR2 FQNNGV. Deletions cut 2 bases from V and 4 bases from J, with 14 bases between. This CDR3 comprises 15 residues. CDR3 sequence: CASSLRRGRGTEAFF. CDR3 DNA sequence: TGTGCCAGCAGCTTACGGCGGGGTAGGGGCACTGAAGCTTTCTTT.

In this sample, this clonotype turned up a few times. This rearrangement joins TRBV20-1 to TRBJ2-5, with 10 nucleotides matching TRBD1. Trimming removed 5 bases from V and 1 base from J; junction bases left unmatched: 4. The length of the CDR3 is 14 residues. Germline CDR1 and CDR2: DFQATT and SNEGSKA (reference sequence). The CDR3 DNA is TGCAGTGCTGGGGACAGGGGAACCCAAGAGACCCAGTACTTC. Residues: CSAGDRGTQETQYF.

This clonotype came up a few times. The chain uses TRBV19 and TRBJ2-1, with a tentative D call TRBD2 (5 bases). CDR3 length equals 14 residues. Germline loops: CDR1 LNHDA, CDR2 SQIVND (reference sequence). V was clipped by 3 bases and J by 5 bases, with 11 bases between them. The chain's CDR3 is CASSIMGVDNEQFF. In DNA form, the CDR3 reads TGTGCCAGTAGTATTATGGGAGTGGACAATGAGCAGTTCTTC. The full variable domain, in which reference TRBV19 and TRBJ2-1 provide the parts outside the CDR3, is DGGITQSPKYLFRKEGQNVTLSCEQNLNHDAMYWYRQDPGQGLRLIYYSQIVNDFQKGDIAEGYSVSREKKESFPLTVTSAQKNPTAFYLCASSIMGVDNEQFFGPGTRLTVL.

J is TRBJ2-7 and V is TRBV14; D uncertain. Germline-derived CDR1 and CDR2 are SGHDN and FVKESK. The CDR3 spans 12 residues. Trimming pared 8 bases from V and 5 bases from J, leaving 13 bases between. In DNA form, the CDR3 reads TGTGCCAGCGCGGCTTATCGGGACGAGCAGTACTTC. It codes for CASAAYRDEQYF. The full variable domain, with the rest looked up from reference TRBV14 and TRBJ2-7, is EAGVTQFPSHSVIEKGQTVTLRCDPISGHDNLYWYRRVMGKEIKFLLHFVKESKQDESGMPNNRFLAERTGGTYSTLKVQPAELEDSGVYFCASAAYRDEQYFGPGTRLTVT.

Ten or more counts support this clonotype. This chain joins TRBV12-3 or TRBV12-4 and TRBJ1-6; tentative D call: TRBD1 (5 bases). The CDR3 is 16 amino acids. The ends were cut back, 3 bases at V and 7 bases at J, with 16 bases in the middle. The DNA of the CDR3 is TGTGCCAGCAGTTTTGGTCAAGGGGCAGGGAATTCACCCCTCCACTTT. Translating gives CASSFGQGAGNSPLHF.

This clonotype was observed a handful of times. The chain has TRBV6-2 or TRBV6-3 and TRBJ1-1, with a weak D call TRBD1 (6 bases). The CDR3 is 15 amino acids. Between the trimmed V and J ends, which lost 5 bases and 2 bases, there was a span of 15 bases. The V gene's germline CDR1 is MNHEY and CDR2 SVGEGT. CDR3 nucleotide sequence: TGTGCCAGCAGTGAGGGGGGATTGGCCAACACTGAAGCTTTCTTT. Translated: CASSEGGLANTEAFF.

The chain carries TRBV18 and TRBJ2-2, with TRBD1 identical over 9 bases. V lost 3 bases to trimming and J lost 5 bases; unmatched junction nucleotides: 7. The V gene's germline CDR1 is KGHSH and CDR2 LQKENI. CDR3 length: 16 residues. Here the CDR3 reads CASSPAGQGITGELFF. The CDR3 DNA reads TGTGCCAGCTCACCCGCCGGACAGGGGATAACCGGGGAGCTGTTTTTT.

There are a few counts of this clonotype. The genes are TRBV10-3 and TRBJ2-3, with D maybe TRBD2 (5 bases). The germline CDR1 and CDR2 sequences are ENHRY and SYGVKD. The V end was cut by 10 bases, the J end by 4 bases, with 21 bases between. The CDR3 spans 15 residues. CDR3 region: CASAPRVLYPDTQYF. The CDR3 coding sequence is TGTGCCAGCGCGCCGCGGGTCCTGTACCCAGATACGCAGTATTTT.

The rearrangement joins TRBV5-1 to TRBJ1-3; D gene uncertain. The CDR3 totals 14 residues. Trimming cost V 4 bases and J 0 bases, with 8 bases left between them. The V gene's germline CDR1 is SGHRS and CDR2 YFSETQ. The CDR3 spells CASSVDASGNTIYF. CDR3 DNA: TGCGCCAGCAGCGTTGACGCCTCTGGAAACACCATATATTTT.